Listed below are T cell receptor beta chains from one sample, sequenced in a study of CXCR3-negative and CXCR3-positive naive CD8 T cells. Reanalyzing the 5' RACE reads, TCRdb keeps one entry per CDR3 protein, without DNA. The table lists approximately 6,700 distinct CDR3 sequences, with roughly 1.3% in the top ten. Sequenced sample: naive CXCR3- CD8+ T cells from blood. These receptors all come from a human donor in good health. Some clones in this sample may be carry-over from other donors' samples. Each CDR3 is given with its conserved first and last residue. Clone size is stated in some rows and not others, as once, few, many or a class when expanded.

j_call clone_size v_call cdr3_length cdr3_aa
TRBJ2-7 medium-sized TRBV20-1 13 CSASNSVSYEQYF
TRBJ2-3 - TRBV29-1 13 CSVGRTGSDTQYF
TRBJ2-7 medium-sized TRBV28 14 CASSLAGSSYEQYF
TRBJ2-1 - TRBV29-1 15 CSVKDSGRAENEQFF
TRBJ2-5 medium-sized TRBV11-3 12 CASRREQETQYF
TRBJ1-1 medium-sized TRBV4-3 13 CASSQDGEREAFF
TRBJ1-4 - TRBV12-3/TRBV12-4 15 CASSFDRGVNEKLFF
TRBJ2-1 - TRBV4-1 20 CASSQTRGATSGSRYNEQFF
TRBJ2-1 - TRBV20-1 14 CSARVVAGGFEQFF
TRBJ2-1 - TRBV11-1 16 CASSLLGQGAYNEQFF
TRBJ2-3 - TRBV29-1 15 CSVERDSLGTDTQYF
TRBJ2-1 medium-sized TRBV29-1 12 CSASGLANEQFF
TRBJ2-2 medium-sized TRBV11-2 15 CASSYFSGNTGELFF
TRBJ2-7 medium-sized TRBV6-6 14 CASRTVRGGYEQYF
TRBJ2-1 - TRBV2 14 CATYVGGKHNEQFF
TRBJ2-3 - TRBV29-1 14 CSAIEDSPTDTQYF
TRBJ2-1 medium-sized TRBV12-3/TRBV12-4 15 CASSLHGGNYNEQFF
TRBJ1-1 - TRBV9 18 CASSASKRTGGADTEAFF
TRBJ1-1 - TRBV5-1 12 CASRGEHGEAFF
TRBJ1-1 - TRBV4-1 16 CASSPTRHNEGAEAFF
TRBJ2-2 - TRBV6-5 12 CASSYGAGELFF
TRBJ1-4 medium-sized TRBV29-1 14 CSVTYPDSGEKLFF
TRBJ2-3 medium-sized TRBV29-1 11 CSVAGGDTQYF
TRBJ2-4 - TRBV19 15 CASPPGGLAKNIQYF
TRBJ2-2 medium-sized TRBV4-3 17 CASSQDPTSGTSGELVF
TRBJ2-7 - TRBV7-9 15 CASSLAGTRVYEQYF
TRBJ2-1 - TRBV27 12 CASSPGGNEQFF
TRBJ2-1 - TRBV27 15 CASSLAPGGYNEQFF
TRBJ2-5 medium-sized TRBV29-1 13 CSVLDRGSETQYF
TRBJ1-5 - TRBV19 15 CATTGTGGFNQPQHF
TRBJ1-2 medium-sized TRBV4-3 16 CASSQPLTGDGGGYTF
TRBJ1-1 - TRBV13 13 CASSLRGDTEAFF
TRBJ2-3 - TRBV7-6 15 CASSLRGDGTDTQYF
TRBJ2-5 medium-sized TRBV28 13 CASRTFSEETQYF
TRBJ2-1 - TRBV6-6 15 CASTGLAGGYNEQFF
TRBJ2-7 - TRBV2 14 CASSPDRGLDEQYF
TRBJ2-3 medium-sized TRBV6-6 15 CASSPTSGDTDTQYF
TRBJ1-1 - TRBV6-1 12 CASSDGWTEAFF
TRBJ2-1 - TRBV6-1 15 CASSSRDISYNEQFF
TRBJ2-1 medium-sized TRBV19 15 CASSIDLAGVSEQFF
TRBJ1-3 medium-sized TRBV15 13 CATSSNPGNTIYF
TRBJ1-2 medium-sized TRBV29-1 16 CSVLSLGTGGKGGYTF
TRBJ1-1 medium-sized TRBV4-1 13 CASSQDGAGTAFF
TRBJ2-1 - TRBV5-1 14 CASSLVSSYNEQFF
TRBJ2-6 medium-sized TRBV2 16 CASLTTGPSGANVLTF
TRBJ2-1 - TRBV2 14 CASIIAGGPDEQFF
TRBJ2-2 medium-sized TRBV29-1 16 CSVEVGLGTNTGELFF